This TCR beta chain was captured in a study of T cell responses to AZD1222 COVID-19 vaccine. Overall study results and limits: Regions 160-218 and 743-854 dominated among vaccine-associated CD4 TCRs spanning spike. Clonal diversity was possibly underestimated; the donors were predominantly white British and more often female. Among AZD1222 vaccinees, only 5 to 7 were seropositive at baseline. Nearly half of spike-specific TCRs reportedly go after variant regions that carry no mutations.

A note on this clone: Its antigen is still unknown.

V shed 5 bases and J shed 0 bases, with 13 bases lying between them. CDR3 length: 15 amino acids. Germline V gene sequence: CDR1 SGHVS, CDR2 FQNEAQ. Assay: immunoSEQ multiplex PCR; the TCRdb copy retains only in-frame clones and omits some. The table has just over 150,000 clones, approximately 91% seen once. The material was peripheral blood, obtained after recovery from COVID-19. V is TRBV7-8 and J is TRBJ1-1; perhaps TRBD1 as D (5 bases). The origin of this receptor is an adult who had recovered from COVID-19. CDR3 coding DNA: TGTGCCAGCAGCGATGACAGAGTCATGAACACTGAAGCTTTCTTT. This gives the protein CASSDDRVMNTEAFF.